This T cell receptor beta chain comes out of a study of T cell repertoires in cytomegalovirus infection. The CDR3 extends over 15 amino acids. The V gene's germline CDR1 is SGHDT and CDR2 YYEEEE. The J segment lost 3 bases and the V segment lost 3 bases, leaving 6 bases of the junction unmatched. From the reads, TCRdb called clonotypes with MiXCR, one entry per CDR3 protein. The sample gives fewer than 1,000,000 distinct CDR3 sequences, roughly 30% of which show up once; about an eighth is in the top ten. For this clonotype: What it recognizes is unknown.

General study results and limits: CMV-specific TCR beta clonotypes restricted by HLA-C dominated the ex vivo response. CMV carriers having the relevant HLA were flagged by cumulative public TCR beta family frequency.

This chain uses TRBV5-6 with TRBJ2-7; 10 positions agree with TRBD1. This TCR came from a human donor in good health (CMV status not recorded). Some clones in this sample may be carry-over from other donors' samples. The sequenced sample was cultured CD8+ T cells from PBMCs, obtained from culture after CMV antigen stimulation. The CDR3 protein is CASSSPGQGIYEQYF. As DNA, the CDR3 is TGTGCCAGCAGCTCCCCGGGACAGGGGATCTACGAGCAGTACTTC.